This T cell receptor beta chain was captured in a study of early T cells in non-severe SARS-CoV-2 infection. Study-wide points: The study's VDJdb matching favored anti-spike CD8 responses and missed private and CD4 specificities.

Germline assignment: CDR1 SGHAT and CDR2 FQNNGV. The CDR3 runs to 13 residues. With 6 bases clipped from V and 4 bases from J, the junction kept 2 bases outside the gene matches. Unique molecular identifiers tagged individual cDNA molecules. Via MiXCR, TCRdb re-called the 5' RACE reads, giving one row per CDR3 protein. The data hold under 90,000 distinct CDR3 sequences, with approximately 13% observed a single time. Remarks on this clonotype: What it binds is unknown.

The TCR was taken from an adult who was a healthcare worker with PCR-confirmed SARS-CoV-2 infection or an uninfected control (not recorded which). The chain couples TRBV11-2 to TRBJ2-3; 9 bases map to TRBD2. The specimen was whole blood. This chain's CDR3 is CASRRTSADTQYF. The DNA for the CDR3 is TGTGCCAGCAGAAGGACTAGCGCAGATACGCAGTATTTT.